This T cell receptor beta chain was found in a study of T-cell memory formation after mild COVID-19. Germline CDR1 and CDR2: MGHRA and YSYEKL. The V end was cut by 1 base, the J end by 0 bases, with 9 bases between. CDR3 size: 16 residues. 5'RACE, which relied on constant-segment primers, yielded TCR alpha and TCR beta cDNA libraries carrying sample barcodes and UMIs. One entry per CDR3 protein results from TCRdb running MiXCR on the 5' RACE reads. The sample lists about 140,000 distinct CDR3 sequences, about a fifth occurring once. This clonotype was recorded a few times. J is TRBJ2-2 and V is TRBV4-1; a possible D gene is TRBD2 (5 bases). The source is an adult woman who had mild COVID-19 (a few samples of this study predate the infection). Cell type and time point are not known. Sequences were obtained from PBMCs or a T cell subset sorted from them (not recorded which). CDR3 nucleotide sequence: TGCGCCAGCAGCCAAGTAGCGACGGCGAACACCGGGGAGCTGTTTTTT. Translated: CASSQVATANTGELFF.